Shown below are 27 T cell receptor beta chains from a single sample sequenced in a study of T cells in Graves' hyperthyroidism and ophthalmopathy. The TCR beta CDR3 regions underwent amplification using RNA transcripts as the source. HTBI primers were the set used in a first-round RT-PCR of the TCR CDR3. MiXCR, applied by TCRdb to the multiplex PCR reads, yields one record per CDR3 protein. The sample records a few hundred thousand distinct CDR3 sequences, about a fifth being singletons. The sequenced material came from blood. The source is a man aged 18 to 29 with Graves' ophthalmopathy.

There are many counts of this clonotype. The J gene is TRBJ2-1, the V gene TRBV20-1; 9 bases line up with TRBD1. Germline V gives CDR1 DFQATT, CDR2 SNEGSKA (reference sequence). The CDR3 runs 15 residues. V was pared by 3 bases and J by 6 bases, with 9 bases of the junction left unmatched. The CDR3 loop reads CSASRAGQGTNEQFF. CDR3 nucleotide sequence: TGCAGTGCTAGCAGAGCGGGACAGGGAACCAATGAGCAGTTCTTC.

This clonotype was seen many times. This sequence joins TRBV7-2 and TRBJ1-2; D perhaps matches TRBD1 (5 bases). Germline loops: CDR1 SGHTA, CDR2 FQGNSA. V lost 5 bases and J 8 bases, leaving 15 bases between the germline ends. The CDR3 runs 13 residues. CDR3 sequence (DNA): TGTGCCAGCAGCCCCACCGGCAGGGCGGGCTACACCTTC. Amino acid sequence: CASSPTGRAGYTF.

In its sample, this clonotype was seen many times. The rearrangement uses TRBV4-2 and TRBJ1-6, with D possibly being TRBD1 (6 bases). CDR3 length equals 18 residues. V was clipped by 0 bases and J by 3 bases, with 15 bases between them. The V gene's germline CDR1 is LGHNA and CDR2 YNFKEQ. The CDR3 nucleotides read TGTGCCAGCAGCCAAGAGGGGGGGCCTCGGTTCTATAATTCACCCCTCCACTTT. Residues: CASSQEGGPRFYNSPLHF.

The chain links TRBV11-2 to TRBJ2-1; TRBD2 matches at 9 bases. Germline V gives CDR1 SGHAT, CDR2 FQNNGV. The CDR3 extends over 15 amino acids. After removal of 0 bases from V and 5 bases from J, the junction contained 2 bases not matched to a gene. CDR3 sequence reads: CASSLDKREDNEQFF. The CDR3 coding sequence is TGTGCCAGCAGCTTAGATAAGCGGGAGGACAATGAGCAGTTCTTC.

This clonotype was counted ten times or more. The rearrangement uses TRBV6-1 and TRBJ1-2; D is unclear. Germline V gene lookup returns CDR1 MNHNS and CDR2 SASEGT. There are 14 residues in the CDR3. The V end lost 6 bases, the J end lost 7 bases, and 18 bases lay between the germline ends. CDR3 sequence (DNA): TGTGCCAGCAGGGGGAGGACCCTGTCTGGTGGCTACACCTTC. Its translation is CASRGRTLSGGYTF.

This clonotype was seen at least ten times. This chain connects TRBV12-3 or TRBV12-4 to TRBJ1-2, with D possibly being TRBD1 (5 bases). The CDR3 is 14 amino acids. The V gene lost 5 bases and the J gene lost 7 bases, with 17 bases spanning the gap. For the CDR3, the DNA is TGTGCCAGCAGTCCTCCGGGACTAGGATCTGGCTACACCTTC. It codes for CASSPPGLGSGYTF.

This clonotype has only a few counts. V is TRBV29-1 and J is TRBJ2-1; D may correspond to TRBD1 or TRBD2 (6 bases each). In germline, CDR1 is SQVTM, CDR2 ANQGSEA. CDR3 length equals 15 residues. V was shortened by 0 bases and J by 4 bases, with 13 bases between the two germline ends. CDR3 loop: CSVEDGGRDYNEQFF. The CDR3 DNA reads TGCAGCGTTGAAGACGGGGGCCGGGATTACAATGAGCAGTTCTTC.

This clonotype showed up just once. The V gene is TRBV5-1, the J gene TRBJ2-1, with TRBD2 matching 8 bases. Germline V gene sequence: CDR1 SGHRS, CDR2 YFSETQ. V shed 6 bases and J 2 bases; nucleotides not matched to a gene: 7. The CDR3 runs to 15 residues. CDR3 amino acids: CASMREASAYNEQFF. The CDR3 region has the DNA TGCGCCAGCATGCGGGAGGCTAGCGCCTACAATGAGCAGTTCTTC.

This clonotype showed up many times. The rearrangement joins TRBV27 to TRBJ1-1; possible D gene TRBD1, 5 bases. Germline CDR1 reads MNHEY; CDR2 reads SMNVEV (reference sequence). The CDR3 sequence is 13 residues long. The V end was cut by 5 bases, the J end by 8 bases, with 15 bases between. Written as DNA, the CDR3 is TGTGCCAGCAGTCCACGGCGGAAGGGGGAAGCTTTCTTT. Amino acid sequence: CASSPRRKGEAFF.

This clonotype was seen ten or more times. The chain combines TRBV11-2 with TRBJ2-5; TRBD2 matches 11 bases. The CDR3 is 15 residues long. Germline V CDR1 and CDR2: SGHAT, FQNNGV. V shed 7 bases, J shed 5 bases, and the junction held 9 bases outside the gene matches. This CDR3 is CASTVAGGQVETQYF. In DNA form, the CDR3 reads TGTGCCAGCACGGTAGCGGGGGGGCAGGTGGAGACCCAGTACTTC.

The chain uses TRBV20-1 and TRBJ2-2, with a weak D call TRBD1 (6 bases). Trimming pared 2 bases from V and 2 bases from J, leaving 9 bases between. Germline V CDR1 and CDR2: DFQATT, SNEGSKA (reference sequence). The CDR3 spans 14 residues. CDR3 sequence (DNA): TGCAGTGCTAGATCCAGGGGCAACACCGGGGAGCTGTTTTTT. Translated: CSARSRGNTGELFF.

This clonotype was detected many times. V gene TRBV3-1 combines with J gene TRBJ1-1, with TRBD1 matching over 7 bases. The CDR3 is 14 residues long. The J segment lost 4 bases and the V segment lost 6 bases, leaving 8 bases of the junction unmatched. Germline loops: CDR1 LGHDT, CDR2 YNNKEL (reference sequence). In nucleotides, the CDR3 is TGTGCCAGCAGTGCCCGACAGGGCCTCACTGAAGCTTTCTTT. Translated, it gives CASSARQGLTEAFF.

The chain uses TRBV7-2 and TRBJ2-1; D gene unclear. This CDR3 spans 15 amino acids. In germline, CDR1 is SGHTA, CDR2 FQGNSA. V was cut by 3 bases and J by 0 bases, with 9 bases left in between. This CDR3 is CASSFLSGSYNEQFF. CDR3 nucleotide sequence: TGTGCCAGCAGCTTTCTTTCAGGCTCCTACAATGAGCAGTTCTTC.

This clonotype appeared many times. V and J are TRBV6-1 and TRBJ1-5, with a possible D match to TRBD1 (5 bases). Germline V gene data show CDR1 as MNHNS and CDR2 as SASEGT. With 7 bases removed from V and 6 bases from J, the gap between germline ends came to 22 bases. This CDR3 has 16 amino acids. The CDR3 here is CASNQGGEVRGQPQHF. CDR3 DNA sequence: TGTGCCAGCAATCAGGGAGGGGAAGTACGAGGTCAGCCCCAGCATTTT.

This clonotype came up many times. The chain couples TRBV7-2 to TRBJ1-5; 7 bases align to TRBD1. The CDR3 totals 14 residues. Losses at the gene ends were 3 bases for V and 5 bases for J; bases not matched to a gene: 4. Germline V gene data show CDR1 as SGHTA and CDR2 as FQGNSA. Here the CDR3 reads CASSFGTVHQPQHF. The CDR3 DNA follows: TGTGCCAGCAGCTTTGGGACAGTTCATCAGCCCCAGCATTTT.

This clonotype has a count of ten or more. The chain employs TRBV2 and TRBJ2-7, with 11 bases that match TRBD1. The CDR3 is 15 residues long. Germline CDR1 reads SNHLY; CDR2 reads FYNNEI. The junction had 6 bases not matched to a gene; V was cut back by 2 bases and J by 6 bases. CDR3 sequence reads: CASSEQDRGRFEQYF. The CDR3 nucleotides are TGTGCCAGCAGTGAACAGGACAGGGGGCGCTTCGAGCAGTACTTC.

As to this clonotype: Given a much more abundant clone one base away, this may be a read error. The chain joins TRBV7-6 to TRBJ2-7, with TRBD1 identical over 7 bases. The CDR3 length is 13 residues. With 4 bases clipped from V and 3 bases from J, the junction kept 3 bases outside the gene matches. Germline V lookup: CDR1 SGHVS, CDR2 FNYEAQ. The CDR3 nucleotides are TGTGCCAGCAGCTCCGGACAGGACTACGAGCAGTACTTC. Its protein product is CASSSGQDYEQYF.

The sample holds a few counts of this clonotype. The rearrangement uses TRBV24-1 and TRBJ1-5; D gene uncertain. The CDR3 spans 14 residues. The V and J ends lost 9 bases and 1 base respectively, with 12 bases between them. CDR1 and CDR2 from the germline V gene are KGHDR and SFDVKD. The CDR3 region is CATPRLGSNQPQHF. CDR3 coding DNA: TGTGCCACCCCCCGTTTGGGCAGCAATCAGCCCCAGCATTTT.

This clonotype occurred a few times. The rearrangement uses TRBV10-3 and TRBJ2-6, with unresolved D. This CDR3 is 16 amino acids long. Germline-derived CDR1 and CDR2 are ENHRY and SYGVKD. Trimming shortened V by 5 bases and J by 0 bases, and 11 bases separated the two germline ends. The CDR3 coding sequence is TGTGCCATCAGTACAGATTCAAGCTCTGGGGCCAACGTCCTGACTTTC. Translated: CAISTDSSSGANVLTF.

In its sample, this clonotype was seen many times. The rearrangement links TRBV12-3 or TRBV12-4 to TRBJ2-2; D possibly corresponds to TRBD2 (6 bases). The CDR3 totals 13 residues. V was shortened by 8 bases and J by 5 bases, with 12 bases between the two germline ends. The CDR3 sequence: CASGTPGTGELFF. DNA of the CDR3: TGTGCCAGCGGGACTCCAGGGACCGGGGAGCTGTTTTTT.

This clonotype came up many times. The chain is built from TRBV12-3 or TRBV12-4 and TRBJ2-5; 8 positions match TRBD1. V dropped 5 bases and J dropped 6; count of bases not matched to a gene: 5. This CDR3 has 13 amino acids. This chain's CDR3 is CASSRQGAKTQYF. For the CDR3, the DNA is TGTGCCAGCAGTCGCCAGGGGGCCAAGACCCAGTACTTC.

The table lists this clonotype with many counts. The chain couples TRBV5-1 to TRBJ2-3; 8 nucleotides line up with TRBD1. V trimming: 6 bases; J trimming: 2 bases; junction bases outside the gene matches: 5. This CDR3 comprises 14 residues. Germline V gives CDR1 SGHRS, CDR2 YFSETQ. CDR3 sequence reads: CASTRDRLTDTQYF. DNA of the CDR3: TGCGCCAGCACCCGGGACAGGCTCACAGATACGCAGTATTTT.

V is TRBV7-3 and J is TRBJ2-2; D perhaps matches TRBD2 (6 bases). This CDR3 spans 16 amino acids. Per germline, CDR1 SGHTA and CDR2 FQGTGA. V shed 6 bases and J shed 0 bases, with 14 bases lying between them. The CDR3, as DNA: TGTGCCAGCAGTTCTCAGGCGGGGTCGAACACCGGGGAGCTGTTTTTT. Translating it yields CASSSQAGSNTGELFF.

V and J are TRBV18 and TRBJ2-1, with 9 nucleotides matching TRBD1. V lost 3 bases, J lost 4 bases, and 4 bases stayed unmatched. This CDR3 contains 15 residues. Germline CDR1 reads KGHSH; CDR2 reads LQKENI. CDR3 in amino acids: CASSPQTGGYNEQFF. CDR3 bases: TGTGCCAGCTCACCTCAGACAGGGGGTTACAATGAGCAGTTCTTC.

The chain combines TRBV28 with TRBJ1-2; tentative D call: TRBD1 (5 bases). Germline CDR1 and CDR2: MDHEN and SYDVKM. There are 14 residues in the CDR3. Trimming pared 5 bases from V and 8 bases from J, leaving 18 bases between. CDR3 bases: TGTGCCAGCAGTAGTAGCGGGGGTTGGCGAGGCTACACCTTC. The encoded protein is CASSSSGGWRGYTF.

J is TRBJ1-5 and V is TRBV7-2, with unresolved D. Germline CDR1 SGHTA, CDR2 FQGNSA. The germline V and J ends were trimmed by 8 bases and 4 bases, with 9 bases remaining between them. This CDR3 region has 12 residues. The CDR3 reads CASSEFNQPQHF. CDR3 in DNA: TGTGCCAGCTCGGAGTTTAATCAGCCCCAGCATTTT.

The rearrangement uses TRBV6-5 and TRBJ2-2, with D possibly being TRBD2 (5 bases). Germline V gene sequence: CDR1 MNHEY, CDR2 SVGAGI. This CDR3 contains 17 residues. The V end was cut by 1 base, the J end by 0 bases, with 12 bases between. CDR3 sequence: CASSYFGEGANTGELFF. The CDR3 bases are TGTGCCAGCAGTTACTTTGGAGAGGGCGCGAACACCGGGGAGCTGTTTTTT.